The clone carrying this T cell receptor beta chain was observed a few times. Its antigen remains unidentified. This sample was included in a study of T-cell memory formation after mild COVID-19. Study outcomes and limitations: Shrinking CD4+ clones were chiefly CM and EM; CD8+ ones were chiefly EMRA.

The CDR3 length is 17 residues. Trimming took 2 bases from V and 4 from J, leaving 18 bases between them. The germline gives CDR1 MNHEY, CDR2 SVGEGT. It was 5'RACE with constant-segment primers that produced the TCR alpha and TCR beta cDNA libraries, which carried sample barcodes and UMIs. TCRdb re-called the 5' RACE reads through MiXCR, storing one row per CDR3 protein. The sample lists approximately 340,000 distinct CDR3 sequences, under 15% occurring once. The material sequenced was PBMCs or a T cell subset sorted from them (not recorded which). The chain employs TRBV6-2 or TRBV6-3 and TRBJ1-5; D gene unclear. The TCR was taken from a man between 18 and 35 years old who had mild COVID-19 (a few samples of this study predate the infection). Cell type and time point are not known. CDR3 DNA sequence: TGTGCCAGCAGTTACCCGCCTCGGGAGGGAGGGAATCAGCCCCAGCATTTT. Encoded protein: CASSYPPREGGNQPQHF.